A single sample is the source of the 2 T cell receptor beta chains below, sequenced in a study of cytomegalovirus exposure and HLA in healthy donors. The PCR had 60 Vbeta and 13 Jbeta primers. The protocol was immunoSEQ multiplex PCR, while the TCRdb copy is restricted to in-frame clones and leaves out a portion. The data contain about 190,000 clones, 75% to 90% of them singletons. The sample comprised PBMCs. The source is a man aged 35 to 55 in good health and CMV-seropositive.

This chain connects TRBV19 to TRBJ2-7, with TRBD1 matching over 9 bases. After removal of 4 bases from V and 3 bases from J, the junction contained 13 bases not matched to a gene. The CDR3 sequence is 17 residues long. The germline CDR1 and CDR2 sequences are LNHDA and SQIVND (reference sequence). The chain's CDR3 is CASSTISEGQGLYEQYF. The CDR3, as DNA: TGTGCCAGTAGTACGATATCCGAGGGACAGGGACTCTACGAGCAGTACTTC.

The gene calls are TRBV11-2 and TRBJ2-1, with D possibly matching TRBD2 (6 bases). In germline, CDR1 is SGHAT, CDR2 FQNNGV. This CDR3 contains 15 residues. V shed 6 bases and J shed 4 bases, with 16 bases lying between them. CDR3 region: CASSPGTADYNEQFF. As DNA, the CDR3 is TGTGCCAGCAGTCCAGGGACTGCTGATTACAATGAGCAGTTCTTC. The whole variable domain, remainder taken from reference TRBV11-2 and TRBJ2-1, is EAGVAQSPRYKIIEKRQSVAFWCNPISGHATLYWYQQILGQGPKLLIQFQNNGVVDDSQLPKDRFSAERLKGVDSTLKIQPAKLEDSAVYLCASSPGTADYNEQFFGPGTRLTVL.